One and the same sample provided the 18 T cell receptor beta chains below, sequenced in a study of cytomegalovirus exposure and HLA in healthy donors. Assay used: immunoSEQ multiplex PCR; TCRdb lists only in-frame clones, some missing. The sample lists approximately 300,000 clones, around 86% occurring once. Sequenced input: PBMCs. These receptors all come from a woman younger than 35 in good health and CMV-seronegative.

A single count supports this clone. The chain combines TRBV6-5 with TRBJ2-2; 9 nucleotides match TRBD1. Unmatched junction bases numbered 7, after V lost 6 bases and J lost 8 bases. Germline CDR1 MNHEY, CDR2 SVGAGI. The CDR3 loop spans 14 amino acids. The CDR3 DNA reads TGTGCCAGCAGCAAACAGGGGGCTGGGGGGGAGCTGTTTTTT. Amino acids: CASSKQGAGGELFF.

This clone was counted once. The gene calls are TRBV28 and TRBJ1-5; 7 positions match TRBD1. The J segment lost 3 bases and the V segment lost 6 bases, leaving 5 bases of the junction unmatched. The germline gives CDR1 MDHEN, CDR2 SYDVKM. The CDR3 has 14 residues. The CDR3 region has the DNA TGTGCCAGCAGGGACAGGTCCTTCAATCAGCCCCAGCATTTT. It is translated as CASRDRSFNQPQHF.

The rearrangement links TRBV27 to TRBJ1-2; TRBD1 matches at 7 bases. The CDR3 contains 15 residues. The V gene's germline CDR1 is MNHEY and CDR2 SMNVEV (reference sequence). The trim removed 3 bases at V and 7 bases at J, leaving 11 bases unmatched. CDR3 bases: TGTGCCAGCAGTTTGTCCGTACAGGGGCGGAGTGGCTACACCTTC. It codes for CASSLSVQGRSGYTF.

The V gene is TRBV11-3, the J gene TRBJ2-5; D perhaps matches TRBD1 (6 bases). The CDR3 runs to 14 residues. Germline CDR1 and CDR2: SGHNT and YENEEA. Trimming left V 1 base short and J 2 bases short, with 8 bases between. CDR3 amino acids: CASSLADRQETQYF. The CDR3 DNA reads TGTGCCAGCAGCTTAGCGGACAGACAAGAGACCCAGTACTTC. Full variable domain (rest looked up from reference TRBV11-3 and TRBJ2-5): EAGVVQSPRYKIIEKKQPVAFWCNPISGHNTLYWYLQNLGQGPELLIRYENEEAVDDSQLPKDRFSAERLKGVDSTLKIQPAELGDSAVYLCASSLADRQETQYFGPGTRLLVL.

The CDR3 nucleotides read TGTGCCAGCAGCGCCCTATTGAACACTGAAGCTTTCTTT. Its protein product is CASSALLNTEAFF. V is TRBV9 and J is TRBJ1-1; D gene uncertain. This CDR3 has 13 residues. Trimming shortened V by 3 bases and J by 0 bases, and 6 bases separated the two germline ends. CDR1 is SGDLS, CDR2 YYNGEE, per germline.

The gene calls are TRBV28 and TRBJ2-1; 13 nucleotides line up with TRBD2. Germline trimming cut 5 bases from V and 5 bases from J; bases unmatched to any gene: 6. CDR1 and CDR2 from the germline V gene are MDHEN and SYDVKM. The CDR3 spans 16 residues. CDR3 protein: CASSQTSGRMDNEQFF. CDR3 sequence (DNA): TGTGCCAGCAGTCAGACTAGCGGGAGGATGGACAATGAGCAGTTCTTC.

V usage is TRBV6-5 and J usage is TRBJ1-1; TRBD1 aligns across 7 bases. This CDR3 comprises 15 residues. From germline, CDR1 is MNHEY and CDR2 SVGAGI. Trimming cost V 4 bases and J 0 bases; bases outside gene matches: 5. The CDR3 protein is CASSFRGAMNTEAFF. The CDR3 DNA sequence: TGTGCCAGCAGTTTCAGGGGGGCGATGAACACTGAAGCTTTCTTT.

The CDR3 loop reads CASSAQQASGNTIYF. CDR3 bases: TGTGCCAGCTCCGCCCAACAGGCCTCTGGAAACACCATATATTTT. The chain joins TRBV2 to TRBJ1-3, with a possible D match to TRBD1 (5 bases). Germline V gene sequence: CDR1 SNHLY, CDR2 FYNNEI. This CDR3 contains 15 residues. V gave up 8 bases and J gave up 0 bases, with 14 bases separating them.

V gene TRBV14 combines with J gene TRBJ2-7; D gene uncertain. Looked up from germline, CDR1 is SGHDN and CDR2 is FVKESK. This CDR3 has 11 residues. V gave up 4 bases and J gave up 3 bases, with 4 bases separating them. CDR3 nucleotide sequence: TGTGCCAGCAGCCTAAACTACGAGCAGTACTTC. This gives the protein CASSLNYEQYF.

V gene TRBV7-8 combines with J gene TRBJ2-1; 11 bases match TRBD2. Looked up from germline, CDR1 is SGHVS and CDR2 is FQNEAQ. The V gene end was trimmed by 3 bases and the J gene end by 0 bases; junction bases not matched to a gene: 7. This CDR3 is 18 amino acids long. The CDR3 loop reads CASSFGGLAGGSYNEQFF. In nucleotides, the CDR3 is TGTGCCAGCAGCTTCGGGGGGCTAGCGGGAGGCTCCTACAATGAGCAGTTCTTC.

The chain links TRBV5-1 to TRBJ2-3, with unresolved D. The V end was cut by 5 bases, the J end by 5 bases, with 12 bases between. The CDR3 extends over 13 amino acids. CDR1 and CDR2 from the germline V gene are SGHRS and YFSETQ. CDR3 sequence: CASRRASQDTQYF. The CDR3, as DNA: TGCGCCAGCAGGAGAGCGAGCCAAGATACGCAGTATTTT.

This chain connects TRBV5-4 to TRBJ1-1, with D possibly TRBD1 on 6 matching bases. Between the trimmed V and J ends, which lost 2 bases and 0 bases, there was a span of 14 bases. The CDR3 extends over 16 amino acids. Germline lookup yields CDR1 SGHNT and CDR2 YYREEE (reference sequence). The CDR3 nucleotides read TGTGCCAGCAGCTTCGGACAGACCTTCATGAACACTGAAGCTTTCTTT. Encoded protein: CASSFGQTFMNTEAFF.

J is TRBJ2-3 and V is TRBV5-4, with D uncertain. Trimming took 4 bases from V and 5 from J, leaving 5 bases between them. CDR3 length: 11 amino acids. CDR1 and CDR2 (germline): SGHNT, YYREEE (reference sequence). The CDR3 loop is CASSIRDTQYF. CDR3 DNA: TGTGCCAGCAGCATTAGAGATACGCAGTATTTT.

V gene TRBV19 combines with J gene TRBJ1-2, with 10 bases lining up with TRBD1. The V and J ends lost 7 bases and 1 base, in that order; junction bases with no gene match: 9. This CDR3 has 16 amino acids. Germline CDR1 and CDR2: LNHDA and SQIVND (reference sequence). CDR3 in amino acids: CASTSYRDRGNYGYTF. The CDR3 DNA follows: TGTGCCAGTACCTCGTACCGGGACAGGGGTAACTATGGCTACACCTTC.

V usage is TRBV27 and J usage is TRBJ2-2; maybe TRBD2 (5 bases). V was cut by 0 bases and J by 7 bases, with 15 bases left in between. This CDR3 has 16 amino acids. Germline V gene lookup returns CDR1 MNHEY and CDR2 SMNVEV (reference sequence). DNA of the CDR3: TGTGCCAGCAGTTTATCTGAGGGTTCGGCGCGCGGGGAGCTGTTTTTT. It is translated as CASSLSEGSARGELFF.

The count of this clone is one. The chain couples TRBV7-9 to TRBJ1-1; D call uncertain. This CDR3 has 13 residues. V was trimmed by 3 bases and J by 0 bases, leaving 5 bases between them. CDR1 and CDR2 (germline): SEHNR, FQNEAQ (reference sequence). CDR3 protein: CASSFRLNTEAFF. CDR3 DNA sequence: TGTGCCAGCAGCTTTCGGTTGAACACTGAAGCTTTCTTT.

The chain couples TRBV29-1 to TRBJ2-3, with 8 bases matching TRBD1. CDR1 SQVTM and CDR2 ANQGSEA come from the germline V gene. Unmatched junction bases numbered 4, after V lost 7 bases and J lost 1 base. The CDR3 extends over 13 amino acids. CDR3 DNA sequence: TGCAGCGCACCACAGGGGGGCACAGATACGCAGTATTTT. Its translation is CSAPQGGTDTQYF.

This CDR3 reads CASEGLADLQETQYF. The CDR3 DNA reads TGTGCCAGCGAAGGACTAGCGGACTTGCAAGAGACCCAGTACTTC. The chain recombines TRBV28 with TRBJ2-5, with TRBD2 identical over 10 bases. Trimming cost V 8 bases and J 2 bases; bases outside gene matches: 8. The germline V gene has CDR1 MDHEN and CDR2 SYDVKM. The CDR3 runs to 15 residues. The whole variable domain, filled in from reference TRBV28 and TRBJ2-5, reads DVKVTQSSRYLVKRTGEKVFLECVQDMDHENMFWYRQDPGLGLRLIYFSYDVKMKEKGDIPEGYSVSREKKERFSLILESASTNQTSMYLCASEGLADLQETQYFGPGTRLLVL.